These 23 T cell receptor beta chains originate from one sample sequenced in a study of shared clonotypes between healthy human individuals. Only in-frame clones appear in the TCRdb table, and some are missing; sequencing was by immunoSEQ multiplex PCR. The table lists around 500,000 clones, roughly 85% of them singletons. Sequences were obtained from PBMCs. The receptors here all came from a middle-aged woman in good health. Some clones in this sample may be carry-over from other donors' samples.

V usage is TRBV4-3 and J usage is TRBJ2-7, with TRBD1 matching 8 bases. Losses at the gene ends were 2 bases for V and 6 bases for J; bases not matched to a gene: 6. Per the germline V gene, CDR1 is LGHNA and CDR2 is YSLEER. The CDR3 runs to 14 residues. CDR3 in amino acids: CASSQSVQGGEQYF. The DNA for the CDR3 is TGCGCCAGCAGCCAATCCGTACAGGGGGGCGAGCAGTACTTC.

The chain is built from TRBV4-3 and TRBJ1-2, with 12 bases aligning to TRBD1. After removal of 0 bases from V and 4 bases from J, the junction contained 12 bases not matched to a gene. CDR3 size: 19 residues. The V gene's germline CDR1 is LGHNA and CDR2 YSLEER. CDR3 amino acids: CASSQDNEGQGAGIYGYTF. Written as DNA, the CDR3 is TGCGCCAGCAGCCAAGATAACGAGGGACAGGGGGCGGGTATCTATGGCTACACCTTC.

This clone has more than one count but fewer than ten. The chain joins TRBV10-1 to TRBJ2-7; no clear D gene. V shed 6 bases and J shed 4 bases, with 13 bases lying between them. Germline V gene lookup returns CDR1 WNHNN and CDR2 SYGVQD (reference sequence). This CDR3 is 13 amino acids long. The CDR3 here is CASSDMDGYEQYF. CDR3 coding DNA: TGCGCCAGCAGCGATATGGACGGGTACGAGCAGTACTTC.

The V and J genes are TRBV2 and TRBJ1-6; 9 nucleotides line up with TRBD1. Per germline, CDR1 SNHLY and CDR2 FYNNEI. V was pared by 8 bases and J by 8 bases, with 7 bases of the junction left unmatched. This CDR3 spans 14 amino acids. In nucleotides, the CDR3 is TGTGCCAGCGGGACAGGGTTCTCCCATTCACCCCTCCACTTT. Its protein is CASGTGFSHSPLHF.

The rearrangement uses TRBV2 and TRBJ2-3, with 8 positions matching TRBD2. V was pared by 4 bases and J by 1 base, with 4 bases of the junction left unmatched. This CDR3 is built from 15 residues. The germline V gene has CDR1 SNHLY and CDR2 FYNNEI. Written as DNA, the CDR3 is TGTGCCAGCAGTGCCGAGACTAGCGGCACAGATACGCAGTATTTT. Its translation is CASSAETSGTDTQYF.

The chain joins TRBV6-6 to TRBJ2-2, with D possibly matching TRBD1 (6 bases). This CDR3 region has 13 residues. Per germline, CDR1 MNHNY and CDR2 SVGAGI (reference sequence). V was shortened by 10 bases and J by 0 bases, with 9 bases between the two germline ends. CDR3: CATSGANTGELFF. CDR3 nucleotides: TGTGCCACCTCAGGGGCGAACACCGGGGAGCTGTTTTTT.

V usage is TRBV30 and J usage is TRBJ2-3; no clear D. Trimming pared 0 bases from V and 6 bases from J, leaving 13 bases between. Germline CDR1 is GTSNPN and CDR2 is SVGIG (reference sequence). The CDR3 is 14 amino acids. CDR3 coding DNA: TGTGCCTGGAGTGTACCTAGGATCAGGGATACGCAGTATTTT. Translated: CAWSVPRIRDTQYF. Based on the CDR3 plus reference TRBV30 and TRBJ2-3, the full variable domain is SQTIHQWPATLVQPVGSPLSLECTVEGTSNPNLYWYRQAAGRGLQLLFYSVGIGQISSEVPQNLSASRPQDRQFILSSKKLLLSDSGFYLCAWSVPRIRDTQYFGPGTRLTVL.

The chain employs TRBV2 and TRBJ2-1; unclear D gene. The CDR3 loop spans 14 amino acids. Germline V gene lookup returns CDR1 SNHLY and CDR2 FYNNEI. V lost 8 bases to trimming and J lost 3 bases, with 14 bases between them. For the CDR3, the DNA is TGTGCCAGCCACGCCGCTGGGCGCTACAATGAGCAGTTCTTC. Its translation: CASHAAGRYNEQFF.

The gene calls are TRBV18 and TRBJ2-7, with 15 bases fitting TRBD2. The V gene end was trimmed by 2 bases and the J gene end by 0 bases; junction bases not matched to a gene: 14. Looked up from germline, CDR1 is KGHSH and CDR2 is LQKENI. The CDR3 has 21 residues. The CDR3 DNA is TGTGCCAGCTCACCAAGGGGCCCGGGACAGGGACTAGCGGGGGGCTCCTACGAGCAGTACTTC. Protein sequence: CASSPRGPGQGLAGGSYEQYF.

This chain joins TRBV4-3 and TRBJ2-2; D might be TRBD1 (5 bases). Germline values: CDR1 LGHNA, CDR2 YSLEER. The CDR3 length is 14 residues. The ends were cut back, 0 bases at V and 6 bases at J, with 8 bases in the middle. CDR3 sequence reads: CASSQDWGSGELFF. The CDR3 DNA reads as TGCGCCAGCAGCCAAGATTGGGGCTCCGGGGAGCTGTTTTTT.

This clone was seen a handful of times. The gene calls are TRBV14 and TRBJ2-7; possibly TRBD2 for D (5 bases). Germline loops: CDR1 SGHDN, CDR2 FVKESK. The CDR3 extends over 16 amino acids. V was clipped by 0 bases and J by 4 bases, with 16 bases between them. The DNA of the CDR3 is TGTGCCAGCAGCCAAGAGGGCCGACCCACTAGATACGAGCAGTACTTC. Its protein product is CASSQEGRPTRYEQYF. Supplemented by reference TRBV14 and TRBJ2-7, the full variable domain reads EAGVTQFPSHSVIEKGQTVTLRCDPISGHDNLYWYRRVMGKEIKFLLHFVKESKQDESGMPNNRFLAERTGGTYSTLKVQPAELEDSGVYFCASSQEGRPTRYEQYFGPGTRLTVT.

The CDR3 nucleotides are TGTGCCAGCAGCCCTGGGGACAGGGGGCTAGTCACCATATATTTT. It translates to CASSPGDRGLVTIYF. V is TRBV6-1 and J is TRBJ1-3, with TRBD1 identical over 12 bases. Germline lookup yields CDR1 MNHNS and CDR2 SASEGT. The CDR3 length is 15 residues. The V segment lost 6 bases and the J segment 9 bases; nucleotides outside the gene matches: 9.

The chain combines TRBV11-3 with TRBJ2-1; 9 positions match TRBD2. The germline V gene has CDR1 SGHNT and CDR2 YENEEA. J gave up 8 bases and V 1 base, and 9 bases lay outside the gene matches. The CDR3 extends over 16 amino acids. CDR3 residues: CASSLGASGTDDEQFF. The CDR3 nucleotides are TGTGCCAGCAGCTTAGGTGCTAGCGGGACGGACGATGAGCAGTTCTTC. The full variable domain, in which reference TRBV11-3 and TRBJ2-1 provide the parts outside the CDR3, is EAGVVQSPRYKIIEKKQPVAFWCNPISGHNTLYWYLQNLGQGPELLIRYENEEAVDDSQLPKDRFSAERLKGVDSTLKIQPAELGDSAVYLCASSLGASGTDDEQFFGPGTRLTVL.

Only one count was recorded for this clone. The chain employs TRBV7-2 and TRBJ2-1; D is unclear. With 1 base removed from V and 9 bases from J, the gap between germline ends came to 4 bases. Germline V lookup: CDR1 SGHTA, CDR2 FQGNSA. The CDR3 has 11 amino acids. DNA for the CDR3: TGTGCCAGCAGCTTAGTGCTTGAGCAGTTCTTC. As protein: CASSLVLEQFF.

V and J are TRBV2 and TRBJ1-2, with D possibly being TRBD1 (5 bases). V dropped 7 bases and J dropped 0 bases, with 9 bases sitting between them. The CDR3 covers 13 residues. In germline, CDR1 is SNHLY, CDR2 FYNNEI. The CDR3 DNA sequence: TGTGCCAGCACGGGGGGAGCTAACTATGGCTACACCTTC. Protein sequence: CASTGGANYGYTF.

The V gene is TRBV6-6, the J gene TRBJ2-3, with 9 bases lining up with TRBD2. The CDR3 runs 15 residues. The junction had 12 bases not matched to a gene; V was cut back by 7 bases and J by 7 bases. Germline CDR1 is MNHNY and CDR2 is SVGAGI (reference sequence). CDR3 region: CASTPWSSGIYTQYF. DNA of the CDR3: TGTGCCAGCACTCCCTGGTCTAGCGGGATTTATACGCAGTATTTT.

The chain couples TRBV10-3 to TRBJ2-2; D tentatively fits TRBD1 or TRBD2 (5 bases each). Trimming took 10 bases from V and 3 from J, leaving 15 bases between them. This CDR3 is 14 amino acids long. From germline, CDR1 is ENHRY and CDR2 SYGVKD. As DNA, the CDR3 is TGTGCCACCCGCCGGGGCTCGGACACCGGGGAGCTGTTTTTT. Its translation is CATRRGSDTGELFF.

Worth noting for this clone: A much larger clone lies one base from this, so it may be a read error. J is TRBJ2-1 and V is TRBV19; 8 bases are a match to TRBD2. Germline CDR1 is LNHDA and CDR2 is SQIVND (reference sequence). The CDR3 length is 14 residues. V shed 8 bases, J shed 9 bases, and the junction held 12 bases outside the gene matches. This CDR3 reads CASGLPGLAGEQFF. CDR3 bases: TGTGCCAGTGGTCTCCCAGGACTAGCAGGTGAGCAGTTCTTC.

The chain carries TRBV21-1 and TRBJ2-7; TRBD2 was called by the table and not checked on the DNA. TRBV21-1 is described as a pseudogene. The CDR3 is made up of 22 amino acids. The CDR3 is CASSKSPEFDLIYDPSSYEQYF. The CDR3 DNA is TGTGCCAGCAGCAAATCCCCCGAATTCGACTTGATCTACGACCCAAGCTCCTACGAGCAGTACTTC.

In this sample, this clone turned up once. The V and J genes are TRBV27 and TRBJ1-5; 9 positions match TRBD1. The ends lost 5 bases at V and 4 bases at J; junction bases unmatched: 9. CDR3 length equals 16 residues. Germline CDR1 reads MNHEY; CDR2 reads SMNVEV (reference sequence). As DNA, the CDR3 is TGTGCCAGCAGTGCCTACAGGGGGCTAGGTAATCAGCCCCAGCATTTT. This translates into CASSAYRGLGNQPQHF.

The CDR3 protein is CATSRDGSPTDTQYF. The CDR3 DNA sequence: TGTGCCACCAGCAGAGACGGGAGCCCCACAGATACGCAGTATTTT. The chain couples TRBV15 to TRBJ2-3; a weak D match, TRBD2 (6 bases). The CDR3 sequence is 15 residues long. The germline V gene has CDR1 LNHNV and CDR2 YYDKDF (reference sequence). V dropped 0 bases and J dropped 2 bases, with 9 bases sitting between them.

This clone came up a few times. The chain links TRBV6-4 to TRBJ2-5; perhaps TRBD2 as D (5 bases). The closer fit of TRBJ2-7 to the DNA end suggests the J call may be wrong. The germline V gene encodes CDR1 MRHNA and CDR2 SNTAGT. This CDR3 comprises 15 residues. The CDR3 DNA follows: TGTGCCAGCAGTGAGGAGGCCGGAGAGGGAAACGAGCAGTACTTC. It encodes CASSEEAGEGNEQYF.

The CDR3 here is CASSKTETGSFGYTF. The DNA of the CDR3 is TGTGCCAGTAGTAAAACAGAGACAGGGAGTTTTGGCTACACCTTC. V gene TRBV19 combines with J gene TRBJ1-2, with 7 bases that match TRBD1. Germline V gene data show CDR1 as LNHDA and CDR2 as SQIVND (reference sequence). CDR3 length: 15 residues. Trimming cost V 4 bases and J 7 bases; bases outside gene matches: 12.